Sequencing of this TCR beta chain was carried out in a study of cytomegalovirus exposure and HLA in healthy donors. Study outcomes and limitations: Earlier analysis looked at TCR beta V segments, and most were productive about 90% or about 30% of the time. In vitro confirmation showed a few CMV-associated chains to be CMV antigen specific.

Points on this clone: As yet, its antigen is unknown.

Germline V gene lookup returns CDR1 SGHDT and CDR2 YYEEEE. Trimming removed 0 bases from V and 0 bases from J, with 9 bases in between. This CDR3 has 15 amino acids. Primers for the PCR totalled 60 Vbeta and 13 Jbeta. Method: immunoSEQ multiplex PCR; TCRdb's copy keeps in-frame clones and lacks some. The sample shows roughly 97,000 clones, roughly four fifths of them seen only once. Material for sequencing was PBMCs. The chain has TRBV5-6 and TRBJ1-1; D is unresolved. This TCR came from a man aged 35-49 years in good health and CMV-seropositive. This CDR3 is CASSLDTFMNTEAFF. The CDR3 DNA is TGTGCCAGCAGCTTGGACACCTTTATGAACACTGAAGCTTTCTTT.